One sample yielded the 14 T cell receptor beta chains listed below, sequenced in a study of chemoradiotherapy in HPV16-positive cancers. Assay: immunoSEQ multiplex PCR; the TCRdb copy retains only in-frame clones and omits some. Altogether some 20,000 clones are present, around 73% being singletons, with the ten largest covering 2.6%. This material was obtained from a patient who underwent chemoradiotherapy. Every receptor here comes from a human donor with HPV-associated anogenital cancer.

The V call is TRBV7-2, the J call TRBJ2-7; the match to TRBD2 covers 10 bases. CDR3 size: 14 residues. V lost 6 bases and J lost 1; bases outside the gene matches: 3. Germline CDR1 SGHTA, CDR2 FQGNSA. Here the CDR3 reads CASSLLAGSYEQYF. The DNA for the CDR3 is TGTGCCAGCAGTTTACTAGCGGGATCCTACGAGCAGTACTTC.

The chain carries TRBV5-1 and TRBJ1-2, with 10 bases lining up with TRBD1. The CDR3 loop spans 14 amino acids. Germline loops: CDR1 SGHRS, CDR2 YFSETQ. Trimming removed 2 bases from V and 9 bases from J; junction bases left unmatched: 7. The CDR3 DNA sequence: TGCGCCAGCAGCTTTGGACAGGGGGATATGAGCTACACCTTC. This translates into CASSFGQGDMSYTF.

V and J are TRBV30 and TRBJ1-6, with 7 bases that match TRBD1. Trimming took 3 bases from V and 9 from J; bases not matched to a gene: 2. CDR1 is GTSNPN, CDR2 SVGIG, per germline (reference sequence). The CDR3 runs 12 residues. CDR3 protein: CAWSPGGSPLHF. The CDR3, as DNA: TGTGCCTGGAGCCCAGGGGGTTCACCCCTCCACTTT.

The chain employs TRBV28 and TRBJ2-5, with no clear D. The J call could be wrong; TRBJ2-7 is a better fit for the DNA end. Germline V gene sequence: CDR1 MDHEN, CDR2 SYDVKM. The CDR3 loop spans 14 amino acids. In DNA, the CDR3 is TGTGCCAGCAGTTTATCCGGGCTCTCCTACGAGCAGTACTTC. Translated: CASSLSGLSYEQYF.

V and J are TRBV5-5 and TRBJ2-5, with 9 bases identical to TRBD2. V was pared by 3 bases and J by 5 bases, with 11 bases of the junction left unmatched. Germline CDR1 reads SGHKS; CDR2 reads YYEKEE (reference sequence). This CDR3 has 16 residues. The CDR3 protein is CASSSEWRGGGETQYF. The CDR3, as DNA: TGTGCCAGCAGCTCAGAATGGCGGGGGGGCGGGGAGACCCAGTACTTC.

There are a few counts of this clone. This chain connects TRBV5-6 to TRBJ2-7; no clear D gene. The length of the CDR3 is 14 residues. Germline V CDR1 and CDR2: SGHDT, YYEEEE. V gave up 0 bases and J gave up 0 bases, with 7 bases separating them. In DNA, the CDR3 is TGTGCCAGCAGCTTGGCGGACCTCTCCTACGAGCAGTACTTC. This gives the protein CASSLADLSYEQYF.

This clone turned up a few times. V usage is TRBV9 and J usage is TRBJ2-2; unclear D gene. V was trimmed by 3 bases and J by 2 bases, leaving 11 bases between them. This CDR3 has 15 amino acids. Germline assignment: CDR1 SGDLS and CDR2 YYNGEE. This chain's CDR3 is CASSAGPPNTGELFF. The CDR3 nucleotides read TGTGCCAGCAGCGCAGGACCGCCTAACACCGGGGAGCTGTTTTTT. The variable domain in full, with the rest retrieved from reference TRBV9 and TRBJ2-2, is DSGVTQTPKHLITATGQRVTLRCSPRSGDLSVYWYQQSLDQGLQFLIQYYNGEERAKGNILERFSAQQFPDLHSELNLSSLELGDSALYFCASSAGPPNTGELFFGEGSRLTVL.

The chain carries TRBV19 and TRBJ1-1; possibly TRBD1 for D (5 bases). This CDR3 region has 13 residues. Germline values: CDR1 LNHDA, CDR2 SQIVND (reference sequence). V was cut by 8 bases and J by 8 bases, with 18 bases left in between. CDR3 sequence reads: CASGRGGLTEAFF. CDR3 nucleotides: TGTGCCAGTGGTCGGGGGGGACTTACCGAAGCTTTCTTT.

The chain joins TRBV23-1 to TRBJ1-2, with unresolved D. TRBV23-1 belongs to the ORF category, with a function that is uncertain. CDR3 length: 11 amino acids. V lost 6 bases to trimming and J lost 7 bases, with 9 bases between them. The CDR3 spells CASSPHGGYTF. Here the CDR3 DNA reads TGCGCCAGCAGCCCCCACGGTGGCTACACCTTC.

In this sample, this clone turned up once. The chain employs TRBV19 and TRBJ1-1, with D tentatively TRBD1 (5 bases). The CDR3 length is 14 residues. V dropped 7 bases and J dropped 1 base, with 13 bases sitting between them. Per germline, CDR1 LNHDA and CDR2 SQIVND (reference sequence). CDR3 bases: TGTGCCAGTACTTCTCTCGGGGCGAACACTGAAGCTTTCTTT. Its protein is CASTSLGANTEAFF.

The gene calls are TRBV30 and TRBJ1-1; D gene ambiguous. The CDR3 is 15 amino acids. Trimming shortened V by 3 bases and J by 6 bases, and 20 bases separated the two germline ends. Per the germline V gene, CDR1 is GTSNPN and CDR2 is SVGIG (reference sequence). The CDR3 reads CAWRPNGRSRSEAFF. The CDR3 DNA reads as TGTGCCTGGAGGCCAAATGGACGGTCGAGATCTGAAGCTTTCTTT.

The V gene is TRBV10-3, the J gene TRBJ2-7; 7 bases are shared with TRBD1. Germline values: CDR1 ENHRY, CDR2 SYGVKD. CDR3 size: 13 residues. With 10 bases clipped from V and 2 bases from J, the junction kept 8 bases outside the gene matches. This CDR3 is CATHGQETYEQYF. The CDR3 region has the DNA TGTGCCACCCACGGACAGGAGACCTACGAGCAGTACTTC.

The chain links TRBV28 to TRBJ2-3; D unresolved. V was trimmed by 3 bases and J by 1 base, leaving 17 bases between them. CDR1 is MDHEN and CDR2 is SYDVKM in the germline V gene. This CDR3 is 17 amino acids long. The CDR3 is CASSFRSRARGTDTQYF. The CDR3 coding sequence is TGTGCCAGCAGTTTTAGGTCCCGGGCCAGAGGCACAGATACGCAGTATTTT.

This clone was found once. This chain joins TRBV29-1 and TRBJ1-4, with D perhaps TRBD1 (6 bases). The CDR3 loop spans 14 amino acids. Looked up from germline, CDR1 is SQVTM and CDR2 is ANQGSEA. V was trimmed by 4 bases and J by 7 bases, leaving 16 bases between them. The CDR3 loop reads CSVVPGQSGEKLFF. In DNA form, the CDR3 reads TGCAGCGTTGTCCCCGGACAGTCAGGTGAAAAACTGTTTTTT.